This T cell receptor beta chain was profiled in a study of Graves' ophthalmopathy and Graves' hyperthyroidism. Regarding the study as a whole: Blood contained most expanded thyroid clonotypes exceeding 0.001 frequency.

The evidence that diagnosis relied on was clinical symptoms, serum thyroxine, TRAb, thyroid ultrasound and orbital computed tomography. The table lists this clonotype with a few counts. Its antigen remains unknown. V was clipped by 3 bases and J by 8 bases, with 13 bases between them. This CDR3 region has 13 residues. RNA transcripts provided the template for amplifying TCR beta CDR3 regions. HTBI-primed RT-PCR formed the first round, and a multiplex PCR formed the second. TCRdb reanalysed the multiplex PCR reads using MiXCR and keeps one entry per CDR3 protein. This table holds 150,000 to 200,000 distinct CDR3 sequences, roughly 36% found once.

The sequence came from a man in his thirties or forties with Graves' ophthalmopathy. The chain recombines TRBV12-3 or TRBV12-4 with TRBJ1-2; tentatively, D is TRBD1 (6 bases). Sequences were obtained from peripheral blood. DNA of the CDR3: TGTGCCAGCAGTTTTGATGGGGGCAGAGGCTACACCTTC. Translation gives CASSFDGGRGYTF.